The 28 T cell receptor beta chains presented below share a single source sample, sequenced in a study of T cell responses to AZD1222 COVID-19 vaccine. The protocol was immunoSEQ multiplex PCR, while the TCRdb copy is restricted to in-frame clones and leaves out a portion. This sample carries approximately 180,000 clones, roughly 91% of them seen once, and the ten largest clones take 1.5% to 2%. The sample consisted of peripheral blood, taken on day 0 of AZD1222 vaccination. The receptors stem from an adult in good health.

The chain employs TRBV7-8 and TRBJ1-1; D is perhaps TRBD1 (5 bases). Germline CDR1 is SGHVS and CDR2 is FQNEAQ. The CDR3 length is 15 residues. The germline V and J ends were trimmed by 5 bases and 4 bases, with 17 bases remaining between them. The CDR3 sequence: CASSDPGLGFTEAFF. In nucleotides, the CDR3 is TGTGCCAGCAGCGATCCGGGACTGGGATTCACTGAAGCTTTCTTT.

The J gene is TRBJ1-2, the V gene TRBV21-1; the table calls TRBD1, which could not be checked here. TRBV21-1 has pseudogene status. This CDR3 region has 11 residues. The CDR3 sequence: CASSPGYGYTF. The CDR3 DNA sequence: TGTGCCAGCAGTCCAGGGTATGGCTACACCTTC.

In regard to this clone: The sample holds other DNA sequences that translate to the same CDR3. This chain uses TRBV28 with TRBJ1-6; D unresolved. Trimming cost V 5 bases and J 0 bases, with 11 bases left between them. CDR1 is MDHEN and CDR2 is SYDVKM in the germline V gene. The CDR3 sequence is 16 residues long. DNA of the CDR3: TGTGCCAGCAGTCCCCGGTCTAGCTCCTATAATTCACCCCTCCACTTT. Translated: CASSPRSSSYNSPLHF.

This clone was recorded only once. The V call is TRBV6-5, the J call TRBJ2-7; 8 nucleotides line up with TRBD1. V gave up 5 bases and J gave up 6 bases; unmatched junction bases: 12. There are 15 residues in the CDR3. Germline V gene lookup returns CDR1 MNHEY and CDR2 SVGAGI. In nucleotides, the CDR3 is TGTGCCAGCAGTACCGCCGGGACAGGTCGACGCGAGCAGTACTTC. As protein: CASSTAGTGRREQYF.

This chain links TRBV27 with TRBJ1-6; D gene unclear. Deletions cut 3 bases from V and 8 bases from J, with 11 bases between. The CDR3 length is 14 residues. Germline V gene lookup returns CDR1 MNHEY and CDR2 SMNVEV (reference sequence). CDR3 nucleotide sequence: TGTGCCAGCAGTTTCTTGGGCCGCGATTCACCCCTCCACTTT. Translating it yields CASSFLGRDSPLHF.

The J gene is TRBJ1-4, the V gene TRBV6-5; 10 bases are a match to TRBD1. V was pared by 6 bases and J by 11 bases, with 6 bases of the junction left unmatched. The CDR3 contains 13 residues. Germline V gene lookup returns CDR1 MNHEY and CDR2 SVGAGI. The CDR3 is CASRPDRGPKLFF. CDR3 sequence (DNA): TGTGCCAGCAGACCCGACAGGGGGCCGAAACTGTTTTTT.

Comments on this clone: The sample has other DNA sequences that encode this CDR3 too. This chain joins TRBV5-1 and TRBJ1-1, with D perhaps TRBD1 (6 bases). The germline CDR1 and CDR2 sequences are SGHRS and YFSETQ. Trimming took 3 bases from V and 1 from J, leaving 10 bases between them. The CDR3 contains 14 residues. CDR3 nucleotide sequence: TGCGCCAGCAGCTCCGGACAGCCGAACACTGAAGCTTTCTTT. Its protein is CASSSGQPNTEAFF.

The chain joins TRBV6-6 to TRBJ2-7; 12 bases are shared with TRBD1. Germline V gene sequence: CDR1 MNHNY, CDR2 SVGAGI (reference sequence). V lost 0 bases and J lost 11; bases outside the gene matches: 5. This CDR3 has 14 amino acids. Here the CDR3 reads CASSYSGDRGPEYV. Here the CDR3 DNA reads TGTGCCAGCAGTTACTCGGGGGACAGGGGGCCCGAGTACGTC.

J is TRBJ2-7 and V is TRBV10-1, with 12 bases matching TRBD1. CDR1 and CDR2 (germline): WNHNN, SYGVQD (reference sequence). V was pared by 7 bases and J by 3 bases, with 7 bases of the junction left unmatched. This CDR3 is built from 15 residues. CDR3 sequence (DNA): TGCGCCAGCAACCTCCGGGACAGGGGGCTCTACGAGCAGTACGTC. Encoded protein: CASNLRDRGLYEQYV.

This clone was recorded once. This chain uses TRBV27 with TRBJ1-6, with D tentatively TRBD1 (6 bases). Per the germline V gene, CDR1 is MNHEY and CDR2 is SMNVEV (reference sequence). Trimming took off 6 bases at V and 7 bases at J, with 19 bases between the two ends. The CDR3 loop spans 16 amino acids. The CDR3 nucleotides are TGTGCCAGCAGGGAGCCCCCGGGACACGTAAATTCACCCCTCCACTTT. This gives the protein CASREPPGHVNSPLHF.

The chain joins TRBV5-1 to TRBJ2-6, with D possibly being TRBD1 (6 bases). Per germline, CDR1 SGHRS and CDR2 YFSETQ. Trimming took 7 bases from V and 0 from J, leaving 20 bases between them. The CDR3 runs to 18 residues. CDR3 sequence (DNA): TGCGCCAGCTCTGGGTCGAGGACAGAGTACTCTGGGGCCAACGTCCTGACTTTC. Amino acids: CASSGSRTEYSGANVLTF.

This sequence joins TRBV5-1 and TRBJ1-4; D is uncertain. This CDR3 spans 16 amino acids. Trimming stripped 4 bases from V and 1 base from J, with 14 bases between. CDR1 and CDR2 (germline): SGHRS, YFSETQ. The CDR3 spells CASSHTGSGTNEKLFF. The CDR3 DNA sequence: TGCGCCAGCAGCCATACGGGCTCTGGAACTAATGAAAAACTGTTTTTT.

The V call is TRBV21-1, the J call TRBJ2-5; the table's TRBD2 call for D was not verified on the DNA. TRBV21-1 is listed as a pseudogene. This CDR3 has 13 amino acids. The DNA for the CDR3 is TGTGCCAGCAGCACCCCCTCGAGGAAGACCCAGTACTTC. It codes for CASSTPSRKTQYF.

This chain joins TRBV5-6 and TRBJ2-3, with D tentatively TRBD1 (5 bases). Trimming removed 8 bases at V and 0 bases at J, with 10 bases between. From germline, CDR1 is SGHDT and CDR2 YYEEEE. CDR3 size: 13 residues. CDR3 residues: CASHRISTDTQYF. The CDR3 DNA follows: TGTGCCAGTCACAGGATCAGCACAGATACGCAGTATTTT.

J is TRBJ1-5 and V is TRBV29-1; D possibly corresponds to TRBD1 (6 bases). Germline assignment: CDR1 SQVTM and CDR2 ANQGSEA. V dropped 4 bases and J dropped 5 bases, with 15 bases sitting between them. This CDR3 region has 14 residues. The CDR3 region has the DNA TGCAGCGTTGCGTTGGGGGCCTATGATCAGCCCCAGCATTTT. This sequence encodes CSVALGAYDQPQHF.

J is TRBJ1-4 and V is TRBV30, with 8 nucleotides matching TRBD1. The CDR3 extends over 12 amino acids. Germline V gives CDR1 GTSNPN, CDR2 SVGIG (reference sequence). V lost 8 bases, J lost 5 bases, and 4 bases stayed unmatched. For the CDR3, the DNA is TGTGCCCGGACAGGGAGGAATGAAAAACTGTTTTTT. Translating gives CARTGRNEKLFF.

The chain links TRBV14 to TRBJ1-3; no definite D call. CDR3 size: 16 residues. Germline-derived CDR1 and CDR2 are SGHDN and FVKESK. Between the trimmed V and J ends, which lost 0 bases and 2 bases, there was a span of 11 bases. For the CDR3, the DNA is TGTGCCAGCAGCCAAGATTGGGGAGTCGCTGGAAACACCATATATTTT. Its protein is CASSQDWGVAGNTIYF.

The chain is built from TRBV24-1 and TRBJ1-5; 7 nucleotides line up with TRBD1. V lost 3 bases and J lost 7; bases outside the gene matches: 8. Germline V gives CDR1 KGHDR, CDR2 SFDVKD. This CDR3 spans 15 amino acids. The CDR3 nucleotides are TGTGCCACCAGTGATGGTACAGGGGCGGTCCAGCCCCAGCATTTT. Translation gives CATSDGTGAVQPQHF.

This chain joins TRBV5-1 and TRBJ1-3; D is possibly TRBD1 (6 bases). The CDR3 sequence is 15 residues long. CDR1 is SGHRS and CDR2 is YFSETQ in the germline V gene. Trimming left V 3 bases short and J 0 bases short, with 10 bases between. The DNA of the CDR3 is TGCGCCAGCAGCTCGACAGGACTCTCTGGAAACACCATATATTTT. Amino acids: CASSSTGLSGNTIYF.

This chain uses TRBV28 with TRBJ2-3, with 9 bases aligning to TRBD1. Germline trimming cut 6 bases from V and 4 bases from J; bases unmatched to any gene: 17. Germline assignment: CDR1 MDHEN and CDR2 SYDVKM. The CDR3 length is 18 residues. The CDR3 DNA reads TGTGCCAGCAGGACCACAGGGGGCGCATGGTCCGAGGCAGATACGCAGTATTTT. Its protein is CASRTTGGAWSEADTQYF. Together with reference TRBV28 and TRBJ2-3, the CDR3 gives the full variable domain: DVKVTQSSRYLVKRTGEKVFLECVQDMDHENMFWYRQDPGLGLRLIYFSYDVKMKEKGDIPEGYSVSREKKERFSLILESASTNQTSMYLCASRTTGGAWSEADTQYFGPGTRLTVL.

The CDR3 DNA reads TGCGCCAGCACGCGAGCGGGGGAAGAGACCCAGTACTTC. Encoded protein: CASTRAGEETQYF. The rearrangement links TRBV5-1 to TRBJ2-5; the match to TRBD2 covers 8 bases. Trimming cost V 6 bases and J 3 bases; bases outside gene matches: 4. In germline, CDR1 is SGHRS, CDR2 YFSETQ. The CDR3 covers 13 residues.

This chain uses TRBV18 with TRBJ1-4; D gene unclear. This CDR3 comprises 13 residues. CDR1 is KGHSH and CDR2 is LQKENI in the germline V gene. The ends were cut back, 3 bases at V and 8 bases at J, with 10 bases in the middle. In DNA form, the CDR3 reads TGTGCCAGCTCACCCGAACGGACCGAAAAACTGTTTTTT. Translating it yields CASSPERTEKLFF.

V gene TRBV3-1 (or the pseudogene TRBV3-2) combines with J gene TRBJ2-2, with 8 nucleotides matching TRBD2. V lost 2 bases and J lost 4; bases outside the gene matches: 9. The CDR3 extends over 17 amino acids. CDR1 and CDR2 (germline): LGHDT, YNNKEL (reference sequence). CDR3 DNA sequence: TGTGCCAGCAGCCAACTAAGGGTAGCGGGACGCACCGGGGAGCTGTTTTTT. It encodes CASSQLRVAGRTGELFF.

The rearrangement uses TRBV30 and TRBJ1-4; D gene unclear. V was cut by 0 bases and J by 3 bases, with 11 bases left in between. In germline, CDR1 is GTSNPN, CDR2 SVGIG (reference sequence). The CDR3 is made up of 15 amino acids. CDR3 in DNA: TGTGCCTGGAGTGTAGGGAACCTAGCTAATGAAAAACTGTTTTTT. It encodes CAWSVGNLANEKLFF. The whole variable domain, filled in from reference TRBV30 and TRBJ1-4, reads SQTIHQWPATLVQPVGSPLSLECTVEGTSNPNLYWYRQAAGRGLQLLFYSVGIGQISSEVPQNLSASRPQDRQFILSSKKLLLSDSGFYLCAWSVGNLANEKLFFGSGTQLSVL.

This chain links TRBV30 with TRBJ1-2; 8 nucleotides agree with TRBD1. J was trimmed by 0 bases and V by 4 bases; bases with no gene match: 4. Germline V gene data show CDR1 as GTSNPN and CDR2 as SVGIG (reference sequence). The CDR3 length is 14 residues. The CDR3 region is CAWTRQGTNYGYTF. CDR3 DNA: TGTGCCTGGACCCGACAGGGGACTAACTATGGCTACACCTTC.

This chain joins TRBV7-2 and TRBJ1-4; a weak D match, TRBD1 (5 bases). This CDR3 spans 15 amino acids. V lost 5 bases and J lost 3, with 13 bases in between. CDR1 is SGHTA, CDR2 FQGNSA, per germline. The CDR3 bases are TGTGCCAGCAGCGCGAAGGGGAGGGCTAATGAAAAACTGTTTTTT. The encoded protein is CASSAKGRANEKLFF. Combining the CDR3 with reference TRBV7-2 and TRBJ1-4 gives the whole variable domain GAGVSQSPSNKVTEKGKDVELRCDPISGHTALYWYRQSLGQGLEFLIYFQGNSAPDKSGLPSDRFSAERTGGSVSTLTIQRTQQEDSAVYLCASSAKGRANEKLFFGSGTQLSVL.

The chain uses TRBV18 and TRBJ1-1; D is uncertain. Germline V gene sequence: CDR1 KGHSH, CDR2 LQKENI. The CDR3 loop spans 12 amino acids. V lost 2 bases and J lost 10, with 11 bases in between. This CDR3 is CASSPDILAAFF. DNA of the CDR3: TGTGCCAGCTCACCAGACATTCTTGCAGCTTTCTTT.

This clone was detected only a few times. This chain uses TRBV4-3 with TRBJ1-6; D not certain. There are 16 residues in the CDR3. V was shortened by 3 bases and J by 10 bases, with 19 bases between the two germline ends. Germline assignment: CDR1 LGHNA and CDR2 YSLEER. The CDR3 here is CASSQESGSRGSPLHF. The CDR3 DNA follows: TGCGCCAGCAGCCAGGAGTCCGGGAGCCGAGGGTCACCCCTCCACTTT.